This is a list of T cell receptor beta chains from one sample in a study of response to subunit inactivated influenza vaccine. TCRdb fed the RT-PCR reads into MiXCR, producing one record per CDR3 protein. The repertoire holds about 650,000 distinct CDR3 sequences, 15% to 17% seen once, with around 10% in the top ten. The sample here was PBMCs from blood, taken roughly 13 days after vaccination. The receptors come from a man aged 45-60 years who received an inactivated influenza vaccine. Each CDR3 is given with its conserved first and last residue. The D gene is left open where the match is weak. Not every row has a clone size; where given, it reads once, few, many or a size class.

- TRBD2 TRBJ2-1 TRBV7-3 14 TGTGCCAGCAGCCCAGGACTAGGAGACAATGAGCAGTTCTTC CASSPGLGDNEQFF
few - TRBJ2-7 TRBV29-1 11 TGCAGCGTTGGGAGTGGGTACGAGCAGTACTTC CSVGSGYEQYF
- - TRBJ2-4 TRBV2 15 TGTGCCAGCAATCCGGACAGAGCAGCCAAAAACATTCAGTACTTC CASNPDRAAKNIQYF
few TRBD1 TRBJ1-2 TRBV6-2/TRBV6-3 15 TGTGCCAGCAGTTTAACCCGGGACAGGGGGCCCGGCTACACCTTC CASSLTRDRGPGYTF
many TRBD1 TRBJ2-1 TRBV12-3/TRBV12-4 15 TGTGCCAGCAGTCAGACAGGGGGCCACTACAATGAGCAGTTCTTC CASSQTGGHYNEQFF
- - TRBJ2-1 TRBV7-9 14 TGTGCCAGCAGCTTATCGAGGCTCATGGGTGAGCAGTTCTTC CASSLSRLMGEQFF
- - TRBJ1-6 TRBV6-1 15 TGTGCCAGCAGGCACGACCAAGGAGTTGATTCACCCCTCCACTTT CASRHDQGVDSPLHF
- TRBD1 TRBJ1-1 TRBV20-1 13 TGCAGTGCTACACAGGGGGCGAACACTGAAGCTTTCTTT CSATQGANTEAFF
- - TRBJ2-1 TRBV20-1 13 TGCAGTGCTACCGACGAACGGGAAGATGAGCAGTTCTTC CSATDEREDEQFF
- - TRBJ2-7 TRBV5-1 14 TGCGCCAGCAGCTTGTGGACCGCGGGTTCCGAGCAGTACTTC CASSLWTAGSEQYF
few TRBD2 TRBJ2-7 TRBV6-2/TRBV6-3 23 TGTGCCAGCAGTTACTCCGCCCTAGGGCTAGCGGGAGATAAAAAGGATCTTTTCTACGAGCAGTACTTC CASSYSALGLAGDKKDLFYEQYF
- - TRBJ1-3 TRBV10-3 15 TGTGCCATCAGTGTTCGAGGCAGTGCTGGAAACACCATATATTTT CAISVRGSAGNTIYF
- - TRBJ2-5 TRBV6-1 15 TGTGCCAGCACCTACCAGGGGAACTACCAAGCGACCCAGTACTTC CASTYQGNYQATQYF
- - TRBJ1-6 TRBV4-3 15 TGCGCCAGCAGCCAAGGCAGGGAGGGAGGGTCACCCCTCCACTTT CASSQGREGGSPLHF
few - TRBJ1-4 TRBV7-2 14 TGTGCCAGCAGCTTAGGGGGTGATTCGGAAAAACTGTTTTTT CASSLGGDSEKLFF
few TRBD1 TRBJ1-6 TRBV5-1 14 TGCGCCAGCAGCTCGACAGGGCTGAGGACACCCCTCCACTTT CASSSTGLRTPLHF
- TRBD1 TRBJ2-3 TRBV29-1 12 TGCAGCGGACAGGGGGCCACAGATACGCAGTATTTT CSGQGATDTQYF
few - TRBJ2-4 TRBV15 17 TGTGCCACCAGCAGACCCCAGGGACGTGAGGCCAAAAACATTCAGTACTTC CATSRPQGREAKNIQYF